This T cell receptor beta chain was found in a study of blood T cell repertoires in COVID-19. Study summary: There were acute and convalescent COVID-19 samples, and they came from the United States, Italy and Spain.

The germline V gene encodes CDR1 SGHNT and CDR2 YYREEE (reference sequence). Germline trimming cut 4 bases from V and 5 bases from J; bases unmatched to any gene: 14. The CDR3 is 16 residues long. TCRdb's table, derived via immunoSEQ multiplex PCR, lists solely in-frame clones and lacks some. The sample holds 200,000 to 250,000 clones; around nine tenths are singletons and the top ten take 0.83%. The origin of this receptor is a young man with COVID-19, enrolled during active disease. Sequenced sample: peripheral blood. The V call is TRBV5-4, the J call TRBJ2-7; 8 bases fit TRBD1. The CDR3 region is CASSIPGLRGRDEQYF. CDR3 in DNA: TGTGCCAGCAGCATACCGGGACTCAGGGGGCGCGACGAGCAGTACTTC. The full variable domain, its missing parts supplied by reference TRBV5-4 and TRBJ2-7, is ETGVTQSPTHLIKTRGQQVTLRCSSQSGHNTVSWYQQALGQGPQFIFQYYREEENGRGNFPPRFSGLQFPNYSSELNVNALELDDSALYLCASSIPGLRGRDEQYFGPGTRLTVT.